This T cell receptor (beta chain) was identified during a study of shared clonotypes between healthy human individuals (dated by TCRdb to 2019 to 2021). For the wider study: A couple of women and three men aged 18 to 49 years were included in the cohort. For each donor, CD4 naive and CD4 memory were each given three plates, CD8 naive was given two plates, and CD8 memory was given one plate. Blood TCR repertoires of several healthy adults were deeply sequenced to estimate repertoire size and the extent of clonotype sharing between individuals. Libraries were prepared and TCR repertoires were sequenced by different laboratories using diverse techniques, in order to increase sequencing depth and limit assay-specific biases. Leukapheresis yielded between about 0.94 and 8.9 billion PBMCs per donor.

CDR1 and CDR2, looked up from the germline V gene, are SGHVS and FNYEAQ. There are 14 amino acids in the CDR3, from cysteine to phenylalanine inclusive. CDR3 DNA only is kept here, 42 bases in frame from base 1. The germline ends are 17 bases apart after V is trimmed by 4 bases and J by 10 bases. CD8 naive samples consisted of CD45RO-negative cells that were positively selected for CCR7, yielding a CD45RA+CCR7+ population without TemRA cells. Donors were healthy HIV-negative adults with no recently reported acute infections or vaccinations. Every donor was a Caucasian adult residing in Nashville, Tennessee, USA. Blood was collected by leukapheresis, and PBMCs were isolated by Ficoll-Histopaque density gradient centrifugation and then cryopreserved in liquid nitrogen vapor phase. Analytical flow cytometry was used to check the purity and quantity of each magnetically sorted T cell population. Genomic DNA was isolated from every sorted fraction and measured by UV absorbance on a Nanodrop 2000c.

The study at large found these results: Based on pairwise subsampling, the degree of clonotype sharing among donors was expected to be affected by sequencing depth. Even with the large sequencing depth, rarefaction of the sorted-subset datasets indicated that sequencing was incomplete. Naive subsets generally had larger estimated clonotype richness than memory subsets did. Clonotypes shared by all four sorted-subset donors showed higher generation probabilities than non-shared clonotypes. Because the study included a small number of donors, the genetic and exposure-history diversity represented was limited. Sampling was limited to blood, and TCR repertoires in tissue likely differ from TCR repertoires in blood. When a few donors were compared, the shared fraction of clonotypes was roughly 5% for naive CD4, 3.5% to 4% for naive CD8, 2.3% for memory CD4, and under 0.5% for memory CD8.

TCR CDR3 regions were amplified from genomic DNA by multiplex PCR using the deep immunoSEQ assay. For each cell subset, the extracted genomic DNA was distributed evenly across all wells of several immunoSEQ 96-well plates, and each plate served as one replicate. For sorted subsets, approximately 210 ng genomic DNA, equal to some 30,000 T cell genomes, was loaded into each replicate PCR. Purified libraries were measured with a Qubit 3.0 fluorometer, size-checked on a Bioanalyzer 2100, and measured again with the KAPA Library Quantification kit. Every immunoSEQ 96-well plate was sequenced on a separate single-read 150-cycle Illumina NextSeq 550 flow cell. Per the original workflow: Because only junctional sequences without quality scores were contained in the immunoSEQ output, filtering matching that applied to full-length reads could not be performed. To assign V/J genes and CDR3, sequences were annotated against IMGT germline references using PyIR, a Python wrapper for IgBLAST v1.9. Any read was removed if the V/J assignment was weak (E-value above 1e-6), the CDR3 was missing, or the read contained stop codons, out-of-frame junctions, or ambiguous translated residues. V3J clonotypes were defined by identical inferred V gene, J gene, and CDR3 amino acid sequence. To compute the percentage overlap between repertoires, the number of shared unique clonotypes was divided by the size of the smaller repertoire. Three approaches were used to assess repertoire richness: RTK rarefaction, the Chao1 estimator, and Recon v2.1 estimates of unobserved clonotypes. Generation probabilities for all TCRbeta clonotypes obtained by the gDNA method from a handful of donors were computed using OLGA. TCRdb retrieved this table from immuneACCESS and kept in-frame rearrangements only. Not all clones are present; in checked studies, unresolved V genes account for under half, and no reason is known for the remainder. V, J and clone size are those of that table, while D and trimming were read from the DNA. The sample table holds some 580,000 clones, of which roughly 98% were seen once. In total, the top ten clones hold 0.3% of the sample.

In the case of this clone: Its target antigen remains unknown. Base qualities were left out, and no much larger clone turns up one base away.

Recombination linked TRBV7-6 to TRBJ2-1, with TRBD1 tentatively as D gene (6 bases match). The specimen was naive CD8+ T cells sorted from blood. Interpreted using the paper, the cell subset or site label stands for: CD45RA+CCR7+. The origin of this receptor is a man aged 25 to 40 in good health. The DNA sequence is as follows: TGTGCCAGCAGCTACTCAGCTTCAGGGGAAGAGCAGTTCTTC. Its protein is CASSYSASGEEQFF.